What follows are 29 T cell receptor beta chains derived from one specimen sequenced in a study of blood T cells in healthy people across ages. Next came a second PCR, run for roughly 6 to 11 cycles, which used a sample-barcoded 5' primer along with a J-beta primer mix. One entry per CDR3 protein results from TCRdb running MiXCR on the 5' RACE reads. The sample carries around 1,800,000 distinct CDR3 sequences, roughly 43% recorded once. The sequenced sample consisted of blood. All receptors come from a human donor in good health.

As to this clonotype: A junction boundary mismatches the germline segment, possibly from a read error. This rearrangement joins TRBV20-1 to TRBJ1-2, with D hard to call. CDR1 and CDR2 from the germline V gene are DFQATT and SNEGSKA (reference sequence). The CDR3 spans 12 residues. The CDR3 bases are TGCGGTGCTTCTCATAGGCTGAGTGGCTACACCTTC. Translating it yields CGASHRLSGYTF.

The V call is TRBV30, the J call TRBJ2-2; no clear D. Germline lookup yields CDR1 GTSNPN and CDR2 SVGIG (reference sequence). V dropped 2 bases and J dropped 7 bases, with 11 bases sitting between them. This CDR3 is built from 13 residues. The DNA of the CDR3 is TGTGCCTGGAGTCCAAAGACCCGCGGGGAGCTGTTTTTT. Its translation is CAWSPKTRGELFF.

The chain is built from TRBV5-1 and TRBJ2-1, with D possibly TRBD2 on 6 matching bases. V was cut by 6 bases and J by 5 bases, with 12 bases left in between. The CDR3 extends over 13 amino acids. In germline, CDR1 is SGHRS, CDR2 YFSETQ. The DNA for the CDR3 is TGCGCCAGCACCGGGACTGTCGACAATGAGCAGTTCTTC. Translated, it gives CASTGTVDNEQFF.

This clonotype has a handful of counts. DNA for the CDR3: TGTGCCATCAGTGAGTCGGGGAATCAGCCCCAGCATTTT. Encoded protein: CAISESGNQPQHF. The chain recombines TRBV10-3 with TRBJ1-5; no clear D. V shed 0 bases and J shed 4 bases, with 4 bases lying between them. Looked up from germline, CDR1 is ENHRY and CDR2 is SYGVKD. This CDR3 is 13 amino acids long.

In nucleotides, the CDR3 is TGCGCCAGCAGCTTAGTAATGGACAGGGGCACTGAAGCTTTCTTT. Protein sequence: CASSLVMDRGTEAFF. V gene TRBV5-1 combines with J gene TRBJ1-1, with 9 bases matching TRBD1. The germline V gene encodes CDR1 SGHRS and CDR2 YFSETQ. The CDR3 is 15 residues long. V shed 2 bases, J shed 4 bases, and the junction held 6 bases outside the gene matches.

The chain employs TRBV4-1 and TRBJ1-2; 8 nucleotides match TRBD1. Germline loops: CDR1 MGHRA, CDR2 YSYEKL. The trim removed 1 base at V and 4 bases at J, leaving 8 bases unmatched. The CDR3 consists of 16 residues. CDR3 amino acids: CASSQGDRGAGYGYTF. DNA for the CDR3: TGCGCCAGCAGCCAAGGAGACAGGGGTGCAGGCTATGGCTACACCTTC.

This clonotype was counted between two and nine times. DNA for the CDR3: TGTGCCAGCAGCTTTGCTTGGCAGGGGGCCTACAATGAGCAGTTCTTC. Translation: CASSFAWQGAYNEQFF. V usage is TRBV7-9 and J usage is TRBJ2-1, with 7 bases that match TRBD1. The J segment lost 2 bases and the V segment lost 3 bases, leaving 7 bases of the junction unmatched. CDR1 is SEHNR and CDR2 is FQNEAQ in the germline V gene (reference sequence). CDR3 length: 16 amino acids.

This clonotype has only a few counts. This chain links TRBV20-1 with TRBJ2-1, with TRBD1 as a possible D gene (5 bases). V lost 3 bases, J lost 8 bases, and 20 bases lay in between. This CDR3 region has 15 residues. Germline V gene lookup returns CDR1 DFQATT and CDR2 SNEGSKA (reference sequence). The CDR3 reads CSASDSTSDMDEQFF. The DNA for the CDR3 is TGCAGTGCTAGTGACAGCACCTCCGATATGGATGAGCAGTTCTTC.

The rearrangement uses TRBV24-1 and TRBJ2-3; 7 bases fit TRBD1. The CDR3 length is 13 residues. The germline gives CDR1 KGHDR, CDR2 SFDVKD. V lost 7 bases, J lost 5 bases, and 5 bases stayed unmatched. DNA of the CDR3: TGTGCCACCAGGACGGGACAGATAGATACGCAGTATTTT. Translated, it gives CATRTGQIDTQYF.

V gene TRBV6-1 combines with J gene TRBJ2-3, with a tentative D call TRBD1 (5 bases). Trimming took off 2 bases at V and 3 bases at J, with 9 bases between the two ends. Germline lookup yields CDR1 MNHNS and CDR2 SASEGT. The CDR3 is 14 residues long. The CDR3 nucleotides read TGTGCCAGCAGTGAATACGCAGGGACAGATACGCAGTATTTT. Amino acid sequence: CASSEYAGTDTQYF.

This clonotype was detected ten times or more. Here the CDR3 DNA reads TGTGCCAGCAGCTTAGCGTTCACCTACGAGCAGTACTTC. It specifies CASSLAFTYEQYF. The chain has TRBV7-2 and TRBJ2-7; D call uncertain. Germline lookup yields CDR1 SGHTA and CDR2 FQGNSA. Trimming cost V 0 bases and J 2 bases, with 5 bases left between them. The CDR3 contains 13 residues.

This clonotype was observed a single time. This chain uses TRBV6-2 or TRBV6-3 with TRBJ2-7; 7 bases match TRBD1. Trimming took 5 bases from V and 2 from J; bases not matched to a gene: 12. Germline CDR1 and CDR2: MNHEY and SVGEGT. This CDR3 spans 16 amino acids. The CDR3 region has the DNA TGTGCCAGCAGTACTATCCGGGACAGCCCTCCCTACGAGCAGTACTTC. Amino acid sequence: CASSTIRDSPPYEQYF.

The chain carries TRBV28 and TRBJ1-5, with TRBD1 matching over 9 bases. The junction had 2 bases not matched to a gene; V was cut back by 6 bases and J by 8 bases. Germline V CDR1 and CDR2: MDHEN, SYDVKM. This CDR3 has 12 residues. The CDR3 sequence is CASSRTGEPQHF. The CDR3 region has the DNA TGTGCCAGCAGCCGGACAGGGGAGCCCCAGCATTTT.

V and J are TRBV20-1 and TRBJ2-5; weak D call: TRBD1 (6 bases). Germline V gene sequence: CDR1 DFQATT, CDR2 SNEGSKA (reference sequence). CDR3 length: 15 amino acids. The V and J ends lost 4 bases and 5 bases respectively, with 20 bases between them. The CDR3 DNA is TGCAGTGCTACCACTGGACAGCCCGGGTTGGAGACCCAGTACTTC. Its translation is CSATTGQPGLETQYF.

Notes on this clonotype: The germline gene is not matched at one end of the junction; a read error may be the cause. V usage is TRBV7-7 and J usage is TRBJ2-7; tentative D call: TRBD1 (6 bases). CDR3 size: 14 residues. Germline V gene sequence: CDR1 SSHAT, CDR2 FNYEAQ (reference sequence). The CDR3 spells CASSPWTEQEAQYF. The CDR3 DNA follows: TGTGCTAGCAGCCCCTGGACAGAACAAGAGGCCCAGTACTTC.

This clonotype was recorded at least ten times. CDR3 residues: CSVEGTDQETQYF. In DNA form, the CDR3 reads TGCAGCGTTGAGGGGACAGATCAAGAGACCCAGTACTTC. The chain recombines TRBV29-1 with TRBJ2-5, with TRBD1 matching over 7 bases. Germline V gene sequence: CDR1 SQVTM, CDR2 ANQGSEA. V shed 3 bases, J shed 2 bases, and the junction held 3 bases outside the gene matches. This CDR3 is built from 13 residues.

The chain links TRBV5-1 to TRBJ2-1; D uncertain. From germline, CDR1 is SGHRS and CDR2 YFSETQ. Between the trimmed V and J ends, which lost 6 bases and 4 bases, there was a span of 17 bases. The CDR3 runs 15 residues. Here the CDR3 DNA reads TGCGCCAGCAAATTTATTGTGTCCGGGTACAATGAGCAGTTCTTC. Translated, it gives CASKFIVSGYNEQFF.

The CDR3 DNA is TGTGCCAGCAGTTCTCTAACCGGGGGCCGTTTAAACATTCAGTACTTC. Translated, it gives CASSSLTGGRLNIQYF. This chain uses TRBV27 with TRBJ2-4; D might be TRBD1 or TRBD2, each matching 6 bases. The germline gives CDR1 MNHEY, CDR2 SMNVEV (reference sequence). V was shortened by 4 bases and J by 6 bases, with 19 bases between the two germline ends. This CDR3 region has 16 residues.

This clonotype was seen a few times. The CDR3 sequence: CASSLNGGSGEQYF. DNA of the CDR3: TGTGCCAGCAGCTTAAACGGGGGCTCAGGCGAGCAGTACTTC. The chain couples TRBV7-3 to TRBJ2-7, with D perhaps matching TRBD1 or TRBD2 (6 bases each). The CDR3 has 14 residues. From germline, CDR1 is SGHTA and CDR2 FQGTGA. V gave up 1 base and J gave up 6 bases, with 13 bases separating them.

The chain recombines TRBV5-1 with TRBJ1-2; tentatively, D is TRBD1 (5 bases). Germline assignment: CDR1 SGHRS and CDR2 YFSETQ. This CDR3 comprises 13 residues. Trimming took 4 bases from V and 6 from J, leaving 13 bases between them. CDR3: CASSPEGVDGYTF. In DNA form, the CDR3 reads TGCGCCAGCAGCCCGGAAGGGGTGGATGGCTACACCTTC.

The DNA of the CDR3 is TGTGCCAGCAGCTCGGGGCCGTCTACGGGGCAGCCCCAGCATTTT. As protein: CASSSGPSTGQPQHF. The gene calls are TRBV7-9 and TRBJ1-5; TRBD1 might be the D (5 bases). The germline V gene encodes CDR1 SEHNR and CDR2 FQNEAQ (reference sequence). This CDR3 region has 15 residues. V dropped 4 bases and J dropped 7 bases, with 17 bases sitting between them.

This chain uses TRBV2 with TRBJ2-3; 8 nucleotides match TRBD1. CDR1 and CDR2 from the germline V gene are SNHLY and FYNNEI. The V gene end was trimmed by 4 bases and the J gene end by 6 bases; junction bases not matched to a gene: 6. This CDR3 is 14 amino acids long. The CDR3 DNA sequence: TGTGCCAGCAGTGGGACAGGGAGGAGGGATACGCAGTATTTT. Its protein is CASSGTGRRDTQYF.

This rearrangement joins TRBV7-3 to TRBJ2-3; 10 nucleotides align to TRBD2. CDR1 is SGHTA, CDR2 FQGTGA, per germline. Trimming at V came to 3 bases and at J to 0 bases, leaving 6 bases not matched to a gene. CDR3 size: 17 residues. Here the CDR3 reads CASSLASGGYSTDTQYF. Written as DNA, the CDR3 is TGTGCCAGCAGCTTGGCTAGCGGGGGATATAGCACAGATACGCAGTATTTT.

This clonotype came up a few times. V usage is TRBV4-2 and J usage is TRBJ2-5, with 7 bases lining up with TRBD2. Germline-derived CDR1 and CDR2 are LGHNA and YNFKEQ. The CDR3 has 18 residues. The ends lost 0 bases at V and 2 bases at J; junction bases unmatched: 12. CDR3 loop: CASSQEWARTSGQETQYF. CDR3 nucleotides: TGTGCCAGCAGCCAAGAATGGGCCAGGACTAGTGGGCAAGAGACCCAGTACTTC.

The DNA for the CDR3 is TGTGCCAGCAGCCGCGGGGGTCAGCCAAGCAATCAGCCCCAGCATTTT. Translating it yields CASSRGGQPSNQPQHF. The J gene is TRBJ1-5, the V gene TRBV7-9, with D perhaps TRBD1 (5 bases). Per the germline V gene, CDR1 is SEHNR and CDR2 is FQNEAQ (reference sequence). CDR3 size: 16 residues. Trimming left V 5 bases short and J 1 base short, with 15 bases between.

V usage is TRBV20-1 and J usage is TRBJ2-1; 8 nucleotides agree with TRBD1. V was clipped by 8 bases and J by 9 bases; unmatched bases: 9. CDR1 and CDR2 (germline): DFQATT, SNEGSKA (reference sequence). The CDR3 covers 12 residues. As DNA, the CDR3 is TGCAGTACCCAGGGGGCGCGGCGTGAGCAGTTCTTC. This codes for CSTQGARREQFF.

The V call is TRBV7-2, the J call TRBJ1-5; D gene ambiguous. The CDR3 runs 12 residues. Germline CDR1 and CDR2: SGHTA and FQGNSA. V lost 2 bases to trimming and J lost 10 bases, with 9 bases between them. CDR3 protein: CASSLKVLPQHF. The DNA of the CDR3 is TGTGCCAGCAGCTTAAAGGTGTTACCCCAGCATTTT.

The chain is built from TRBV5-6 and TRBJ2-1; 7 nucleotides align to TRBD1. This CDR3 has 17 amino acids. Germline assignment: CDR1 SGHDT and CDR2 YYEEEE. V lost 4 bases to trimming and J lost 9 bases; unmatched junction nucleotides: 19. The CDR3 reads CASSHRSKGAFRGEQFF. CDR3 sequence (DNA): TGTGCCAGCAGCCATCGCAGCAAGGGGGCATTTCGTGGTGAGCAGTTCTTC.

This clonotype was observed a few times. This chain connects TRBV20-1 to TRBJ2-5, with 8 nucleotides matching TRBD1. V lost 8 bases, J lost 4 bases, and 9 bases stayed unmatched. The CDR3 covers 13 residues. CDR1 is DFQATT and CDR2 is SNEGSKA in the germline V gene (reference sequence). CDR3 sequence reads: CSTYSTGAETQYF. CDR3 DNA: TGCAGTACTTATTCGACAGGGGCAGAGACCCAGTACTTC.